The 32 T cell receptor beta chains in this list originate from one sample, sequenced in a study of cytomegalovirus exposure and HLA in healthy donors. Primers included in the PCR were 60 Vbeta and 13 Jbeta primers. The repertoire was sequenced with immunoSEQ multiplex PCR; TCRdb's copy has only in-frame clones and lacks some. The table has about 150,000 clones, more than 70% seen once; the top ten hold roughly 5.9%. Sequencing input: PBMCs. These TCRs come from a woman between 40 and 55 years old in good health and CMV-seropositive.

The CDR3 sequence: CASSIPGQYGYTF. The DNA of the CDR3 is TGTGCCAGTAGTATACCGGGACAGTATGGCTACACCTTC. The V call is TRBV19, the J call TRBJ1-2, with 7 nucleotides matching TRBD1. V shed 2 bases and J 5 bases; nucleotides not matched to a gene: 2. Germline CDR1 is LNHDA and CDR2 is SQIVND (reference sequence). CDR3 length equals 13 residues.

The chain joins TRBV28 to TRBJ1-1, with TRBD1 matching 11 bases. Looked up from germline, CDR1 is MDHEN and CDR2 is SYDVKM. Trimming took 7 bases from V and 3 from J; bases not matched to a gene: 4. This CDR3 spans 14 amino acids. The chain's CDR3 is CASTDRGRDTEAFF. CDR3 sequence (DNA): TGTGCCAGCACGGACAGGGGGCGAGACACTGAAGCTTTCTTT.

The chain has TRBV19 and TRBJ1-1; TRBD1 matches 7 bases. Trimming removed 4 bases from V and 3 bases from J; junction bases left unmatched: 8. The germline V gene has CDR1 LNHDA and CDR2 SQIVND (reference sequence). This CDR3 is 15 amino acids long. The CDR3 protein is CASSNGPTGDTEAFF. The CDR3 coding sequence is TGTGCCAGTAGTAATGGGCCCACAGGGGACACTGAAGCTTTCTTT.

The V and J genes are TRBV28 and TRBJ1-5; 10 nucleotides line up with TRBD1. V lost 6 bases, J lost 6 bases, and 11 bases stayed unmatched. The CDR3 length is 16 residues. Germline V gives CDR1 MDHEN, CDR2 SYDVKM. CDR3 sequence reads: CASSRAWDRGIQPQHF. For the CDR3, the DNA is TGTGCCAGCAGCCGAGCCTGGGACAGGGGTATTCAGCCCCAGCATTTT.

This chain joins TRBV30 and TRBJ1-2; 9 bases match TRBD1. The CDR3 covers 13 residues. Per germline, CDR1 GTSNPN and CDR2 SVGIG (reference sequence). After removal of 5 bases from V and 7 bases from J, the junction contained 8 bases not matched to a gene. The CDR3 DNA follows: TGTGCCTGGGGACAGGGGTATGTTGGTGGCTACACCTTC. Translated: CAWGQGYVGGYTF.

The CDR3 DNA sequence: TGTGCCAGCAGCCACCAAGACCGGGACTCCAATGAGCAGTTCTTC. Its protein product is CASSHQDRDSNEQFF. The chain employs TRBV7-9 and TRBJ2-1; tentative D call: TRBD2 (6 bases). Germline-derived CDR1 and CDR2 are SEHNR and FQNEAQ (reference sequence). The CDR3 consists of 15 residues. V dropped 5 bases and J dropped 6 bases, with 17 bases sitting between them.

In DNA form, the CDR3 reads TGTGCCAGCATGCGGGCTGGCGCGGGCAATGAGCAGTTCTTC. This codes for CASMRAGAGNEQFF. V usage is TRBV6-1 and J usage is TRBJ2-1; a possible D gene is TRBD2 (5 bases). The germline gives CDR1 MNHNS, CDR2 SASEGT. The CDR3 loop spans 14 amino acids. Trimming removed 7 bases at V and 6 bases at J, with 16 bases between.

This clone has only a few counts. The chain has TRBV29-1 and TRBJ1-1; TRBD1 might be the D (5 bases). Trimming left V 2 bases short and J 4 bases short, with 8 bases between. CDR3 length: 12 residues. Germline CDR1 reads SQVTM; CDR2 reads ANQGSEA. The CDR3 DNA reads TGCAGCGTTGAAACCAGGGTCACTGAAGCTTTCTTT. This sequence encodes CSVETRVTEAFF.

This chain connects TRBV4-1 to TRBJ2-2; a possible D gene is TRBD2 (6 bases). V was shortened by 0 bases and J by 6 bases, with 20 bases between the two germline ends. This CDR3 region has 18 residues. Germline assignment: CDR1 MGHRA and CDR2 YSYEKL. The DNA for the CDR3 is TGCGCCAGCAGCCAAGATGGGGTGGGGGGAGTGGGATCCGGGGAGCTGTTTTTT. Translation gives CASSQDGVGGVGSGELFF.

V is TRBV15 and J is TRBJ2-1; 8 nucleotides match TRBD2. Germline lookup yields CDR1 LNHNV and CDR2 YYDKDF (reference sequence). The CDR3 is 14 residues long. V was pared by 3 bases and J by 7 bases, with 5 bases of the junction left unmatched. The CDR3 sequence is CATSSSGGPNEQFF. Here the CDR3 DNA reads TGTGCCACCAGCAGTTCGGGAGGGCCGAATGAGCAGTTCTTC. Complete variable domain (other parts from reference TRBV15 and TRBJ2-1): DAMVIQNPRYQVTQFGKPVTLSCSQTLNHNVMYWYQQKSSQAPKLLFHYYDKDFNNEADTPDNFQSRRPNTSFCFLDIRSPGLGDTAMYLCATSSSGGPNEQFFGPGTRLTVL.

V usage is TRBV29-1 and J usage is TRBJ2-1, with 8 positions matching TRBD2. Germline lookup yields CDR1 SQVTM and CDR2 ANQGSEA. V trimming: 8 bases; J trimming: 8 bases; junction bases outside the gene matches: 17. The CDR3 runs to 15 residues. The CDR3 nucleotides read TGCAGCTCTGATGCAGCAGCGGGAGTATCCGATGAGCAGTTCTTC. This gives the protein CSSDAAAGVSDEQFF.

The gene calls are TRBV18 and TRBJ1-1; 10 bases are shared with TRBD1. Per germline, CDR1 KGHSH and CDR2 LQKENI. The CDR3 has 15 residues. Trimming cost V 6 bases and J 1 base; bases outside gene matches: 5. The CDR3 protein is CASSQGQGTNTEAFF. Here the CDR3 DNA reads TGTGCCAGCTCCCAGGGACAGGGGACGAACACTGAAGCTTTCTTT.

This sequence joins TRBV5-1 and TRBJ1-2; tentative D call: TRBD1 (5 bases). There are 13 residues in the CDR3. Trimming left V 2 bases short and J 1 base short, with 6 bases between. Per the germline V gene, CDR1 is SGHRS and CDR2 is YFSETQ. The CDR3 DNA sequence: TGCGCCAGCAGCTTCGACAGTAACTATGGCTACACCTTC. Residues: CASSFDSNYGYTF.

In its sample, this clone is medium-sized. The V gene is TRBV5-1, the J gene TRBJ2-5, with TRBD1 matching 11 bases. Germline CDR1 and CDR2: SGHRS and YFSETQ. CDR3 length: 13 amino acids. Losses at the gene ends were 5 bases for V and 5 bases for J; bases not matched to a gene: 2. CDR3 amino acids: CASSRTGGETQYF. CDR3 DNA: TGCGCCAGCAGTAGGACAGGGGGCGAGACCCAGTACTTC.

The chain carries TRBV19 and TRBJ1-4; 8 positions agree with TRBD1. Germline V gives CDR1 LNHDA, CDR2 SQIVND (reference sequence). The CDR3 has 15 amino acids. V trimming: 4 bases; J trimming: 3 bases; junction bases outside the gene matches: 4. The CDR3 is CASSRRTGSNEKLFF. The CDR3 DNA reads as TGTGCCAGTAGTAGACGGACAGGGTCTAATGAAAAACTGTTTTTT.

J is TRBJ2-2 and V is TRBV27, with TRBD1 matching 9 bases. The V gene end was trimmed by 2 bases and the J gene end by 4 bases; junction bases not matched to a gene: 5. Per the germline V gene, CDR1 is MNHEY and CDR2 is SMNVEV (reference sequence). The CDR3 is made up of 16 amino acids. The CDR3 DNA sequence: TGTGCCAGCAGTTTAAAGGGACAGGGTTTCACCGGGGAGCTGTTTTTT. Translation: CASSLKGQGFTGELFF.

In its sample, this clone was seen a few times. J is TRBJ2-1 and V is TRBV2, with D possibly TRBD2 on 5 matching bases. Between the trimmed V and J ends, which lost 6 bases and 10 bases, there was a span of 16 bases. The CDR3 is 13 residues long. The germline V gene has CDR1 SNHLY and CDR2 FYNNEI. Written as DNA, the CDR3 is TGTGCCAGCAGCGAGGACCTAGCCCAAGAGCAGTTCTTC. It codes for CASSEDLAQEQFF.

The genes are TRBV6-1 and TRBJ1-1; 7 bases fit TRBD1. The germline V gene encodes CDR1 MNHNS and CDR2 SASEGT. The ends lost 1 base at V and 6 bases at J; junction bases unmatched: 2. The CDR3 contains 13 residues. The CDR3 DNA is TGTGCCAGCAGTGAAGACAGGGGTGCTGAAGCTTTCTTT. It translates to CASSEDRGAEAFF.

The CDR3 spells CASSSTDTQYF. The CDR3 bases are TGCGCCAGTAGCAGCACAGATACGCAGTATTTT. This chain joins TRBV10-2 and TRBJ2-3; D gene unclear. CDR1 is WSHSY, CDR2 SAAADI, per germline. The CDR3 has 11 amino acids. Trimming pared 9 bases from V and 0 bases from J, leaving 4 bases between.

The chain carries TRBV15 and TRBJ2-3, with D perhaps matching TRBD1 (6 bases). Trimming shortened V by 2 bases and J by 2 bases, and 14 bases separated the two germline ends. From germline, CDR1 is LNHNV and CDR2 YYDKDF (reference sequence). The CDR3 is 16 amino acids. Written as DNA, the CDR3 is TGTGCCACCAGCAGATGGGGGCCCACATACACAGATACGCAGTATTTT. Amino acid sequence: CATSRWGPTYTDTQYF.

The rearrangement links TRBV9 to TRBJ1-2; the D gene is possibly TRBD1 (5 bases). V was shortened by 4 bases and J by 3 bases, with 25 bases between the two germline ends. Germline assignment: CDR1 SGDLS and CDR2 YYNGEE. The CDR3 length is 18 residues. The CDR3 DNA is TGTGCCAGCAGCCCACGGGCCGGGACTTCTTTACCTCACTATGGCTACACCTTC. It yields the protein CASSPRAGTSLPHYGYTF. Filled out from reference TRBV9 and TRBJ1-2, the complete variable domain reads DSGVTQTPKHLITATGQRVTLRCSPRSGDLSVYWYQQSLDQGLQFLIQYYNGEERAKGNILERFSAQQFPDLHSELNLSSLELGDSALYFCASSPRAGTSLPHYGYTFGSGTRLTVV.

CDR3 in DNA: TGTGCCAGCAGCGTCGACCCGGGACTGAACTACAATGAGCAGTTCTTC. Protein sequence: CASSVDPGLNYNEQFF. This chain links TRBV9 with TRBJ2-1; tentatively, D is TRBD2 (6 bases). Germline CDR1 is SGDLS and CDR2 is YYNGEE. Between the trimmed V and J ends, which lost 2 bases and 3 bases, there was a span of 15 bases. The CDR3 runs to 16 residues. The full variable domain, with the rest looked up from reference TRBV9 and TRBJ2-1, is DSGVTQTPKHLITATGQRVTLRCSPRSGDLSVYWYQQSLDQGLQFLIQYYNGEERAKGNILERFSAQQFPDLHSELNLSSLELGDSALYFCASSVDPGLNYNEQFFGPGTRLTVL.

V gene TRBV27 combines with J gene TRBJ2-2; maybe TRBD2 (6 bases). Germline CDR1 and CDR2: MNHEY and SMNVEV (reference sequence). This CDR3 is built from 15 residues. Trimming took off 5 bases at V and 4 bases at J, with 14 bases between the two ends. CDR3: CASSVRVGGTGELFF. The CDR3 DNA follows: TGTGCCAGCAGTGTACGGGTCGGGGGCACCGGGGAGCTGTTTTTT.

V and J are TRBV21-1 and TRBJ2-3; the table gives TRBD2 as D, unverified against the DNA. TRBV21-1 is assigned pseudogene status. The CDR3 consists of 14 residues. CDR3 protein: CASSKGGVGDTQYF. The CDR3 bases are TGTGCCAGCAGCAAAGGCGGGGTAGGGGATACGCAGTATTTT.

The genes are TRBV28 and TRBJ2-7, with D uncertain. Germline V gene data show CDR1 as MDHEN and CDR2 as SYDVKM. This CDR3 is built from 14 residues. Trimming stripped 5 bases from V and 3 bases from J, with 14 bases between. CDR3 loop: CASSMILPLYEQYF. The CDR3 DNA follows: TGTGCCAGCAGTATGATCCTACCCCTCTACGAGCAGTACTTC.

The V gene is TRBV25-1, the J gene TRBJ2-1; 13 bases line up with TRBD2. Germline CDR1 is MGHDK and CDR2 is SYGVNS. The CDR3 totals 14 residues. V shed 6 bases, J shed 8 bases, and the junction held 4 bases outside the gene matches. CDR3 nucleotide sequence: TGTGCCAGCAGCAGGACTAGCGGGAGCGATGAGCAGTTCTTC. The encoded protein is CASSRTSGSDEQFF.

Comments on this clone: A far larger clone is a single base away, which makes a read error likely. This rearrangement joins TRBV5-8 to TRBJ1-4; 7 bases line up with TRBD1. There are 16 residues in the CDR3. Per germline, CDR1 SGHTS and CDR2 YDEGEE. CDR3: CACSIRQGATNEKLFF. Here the CDR3 DNA reads TGTGCCTGCAGCATTCGACAGGGAGCAACTAATGAAAAACTGTTTTTT. Looking up the rest from reference TRBV5-8 and TRBJ1-4 gives the full variable domain: EAGVTQSPTHLIKTRGQQATLRCSPISGHTSVYWYQQALGLGLQFLLWYDEGEERNRGNFPPRFSGRQFPNYSSELNVNALELEDSALYLCACSIRQGATNEKLFFGSGTQLSVL.

The chain has TRBV5-5 and TRBJ2-7, with D perhaps matching TRBD2 (6 bases). Deletions cut 0 bases from V and 7 bases from J, with 23 bases between. The CDR3 covers 17 residues. CDR1 and CDR2 (germline): SGHKS, YYEKEE (reference sequence). The CDR3 DNA reads TGTGCCAGCAGCTTGGCCTGGAACGGGAGAGTCCGGGGGGAGCAGTACTTC. This gives the protein CASSLAWNGRVRGEQYF.

This clone came up a few times. This chain connects TRBV6-5 to TRBJ1-1, with D possibly matching TRBD1 (6 bases). Trimming removed 0 bases at V and 6 bases at J, with 8 bases between. Looked up from germline, CDR1 is MNHEY and CDR2 is SVGAGI. There are 13 residues in the CDR3. In DNA, the CDR3 is TGTGCCAGCAGTTACTCCGAGGGGGCTGAAGCTTTCTTT. It yields the protein CASSYSEGAEAFF.

In its sample, this clone was seen a few times. V gene TRBV27 combines with J gene TRBJ2-7, with TRBD2 as a possible D gene (5 bases). This CDR3 comprises 14 residues. The V and J ends lost 6 bases and 3 bases respectively, with 15 bases between them. Germline values: CDR1 MNHEY, CDR2 SMNVEV (reference sequence). The DNA of the CDR3 is TGTGCCAGCAGCAGGACTTTCACGGGCTACGAGCAGTACTTC. It specifies CASSRTFTGYEQYF.

The chain has TRBV4-2 and TRBJ2-5, with 10 nucleotides matching TRBD2. The germline gives CDR1 LGHNA, CDR2 YNFKEQ. With 0 bases clipped from V and 2 bases from J, the junction kept 6 bases outside the gene matches. This CDR3 has 17 amino acids. DNA for the CDR3: TGTGCCAGCAGCCAAGATCTCCGGACTAGCGGTCAAGAGACCCAGTACTTC. This sequence encodes CASSQDLRTSGQETQYF.

The chain recombines TRBV28 with TRBJ2-1, with 8 bases matching TRBD2. CDR3 size: 17 residues. Trimming took 4 bases from V and 6 from J; bases not matched to a gene: 14. The germline CDR1 and CDR2 sequences are MDHEN and SYDVKM. The CDR3 region is CASSSTRSAGALNEQFF. In DNA form, the CDR3 reads TGTGCCAGCAGTTCTACTCGGTCAGCGGGAGCACTCAATGAGCAGTTCTTC.